This TCR beta chain appears in the sequencing data of a study of CD8 T cells in ankylosing spondylitis (dated by TCRdb to the late 2010s). A note on the overall study: T cell receptor beta repertoires were profiled in healthy donors and ankylosing spondylitis patients so that disease-linked TCR variants could be found. Peripheral blood was sampled, and synovial fluid was additionally collected from ankylosing spondylitis patients. The whole study cohort included roughly 110 healthy donors and 20 to 30 ankylosing spondylitis patients.

The reads were generated on an Illumina HiSeq 2500. Quantitative 5'-RACE with molecular barcodes was used to prepare TCR beta libraries. Under the source paper's analysis protocol: To identify disease-linked TCR variants, a new computational method was used, one built on a probabilistic model of VDJ rearrangement. TCRdb redid the processing of the public reads, applying fastp at Q25 and MiXCR, and retained in-frame beta chains. Each CDR3 protein gets just one entry, which takes the most common genes and DNA from the rows behind it. TCRdb's processing, not the authors', yielded these V and J calls. The sample table lists roughly 220,000 distinct CDR3 sequences, under 12% of them with a count of one. Clones ranked in the top ten supply approximately 20% of the sample. What the research found in general, with its limitations: Some TCR beta motif variants had previously been reported in synovial fluid and blood of reactive arthritis patients, which suggested common disease-initiation mechanisms. In peripheral blood, the disease-linked clones were found at relatively low frequencies and had a CD8+ phenotype. The disease-linked clones were reported as significantly enriched in matched synovial fluid samples from ankylosing spondylitis patients. Blood from ankylosing spondylitis patients appeared to be characterized by a TCR beta motif made up of under ten highly homologous amino acid variants.

This clonotype has ten or more counts. Its antigen target is currently unknown. Base qualities are missing; no much larger clone stands one base away. The source of this sequence is a male donor with ankylosing spondylitis or in good health (not recorded which). Input material: blood, either unsorted or a sorted T cell fraction (not recorded which).

The CDR3 amino acid sequence is: CASSSGQALWAFF. The nucleotides read TGTGCCAGCAGTTCGGGACAGGCTCTATGGGCTTTCTTT. This sequence uses TRBV12-3 or TRBV12-4 and TRBJ1-1, and 8 junction bases match TRBD1. The cysteine opens and the phenylalanine closes a CDR3 of 13 amino acids. Just CDR3 DNA is preserved here, 39 bases in frame from base 1. V is cut back by 4 bases and J by 11 bases, with 9 bases in the junction unmatched.